This TCR beta chain originates from a study of cytomegalovirus exposure and HLA in healthy donors. The PCR had 60 Vbeta and 13 Jbeta primers. Libraries were prepared by immunoSEQ multiplex PCR; TCRdb keeps only in-frame clonotypes and omits some of them. The sample has 140,000 or so clones, 61% seen once. V shed 4 bases, J shed 4 bases, and the junction held 4 bases outside the gene matches. This CDR3 spans 15 amino acids. Germline V gene lookup returns CDR1 SGHAT and CDR2 FQNNGV. The clonotype was recovered from a male donor in good health and CMV-seronegative. This chain connects TRBV11-2 to TRBJ1-2; 12 bases line up with TRBD1. The sequenced sample consisted of PBMCs. The CDR3 spells CASSWGTGGFYGYTF. The CDR3 DNA follows: TGTGCCAGCAGCTGGGGGACAGGGGGCTTCTATGGCTACACCTTC.